The 6 T cell receptor beta chains below come from one sample, sequenced in a study of response to subunit inactivated influenza vaccine. TCRdb ran MiXCR on the RT-PCR reads and lists one entry per CDR3 protein. This sample has 600,000 to 700,000 distinct CDR3 sequences, with 12% to 15% found just once. This specimen consisted of PBMCs from blood, obtained approximately 15 days before vaccination. The source of these receptors is a man in his fifties who received an inactivated influenza vaccine.

This clonotype was seen more than once but under ten times. The V call is TRBV20-1, the J call TRBJ2-2, with D perhaps matching TRBD2 (6 bases). Trimming took 5 bases from V and 4 from J, leaving 14 bases between them. The germline V gene has CDR1 DFQATT and CDR2 SNEGSKA (reference sequence). The CDR3 covers 14 residues. CDR3 coding DNA: TGCAGTGCTCCCCCGGGAGCGATCACCGGGGAGCTGTTTTTT. The encoded protein is CSAPPGAITGELFF.

The chain uses TRBV6-5 and TRBJ1-6; TRBD1 agrees at 10 bases. This CDR3 has 15 residues. Germline CDR1 is MNHEY and CDR2 is SVGAGI. The V gene end was trimmed by 0 bases and the J gene end by 11 bases; junction bases not matched to a gene: 4. CDR3 bases: TGTGCCAGCAGTTACTCACGAGGGACAGGGGCACCCCTCCACTTT. This codes for CASSYSRGTGAPLHF.

The chain uses TRBV20-1 and TRBJ2-4; 11 nucleotides agree with TRBD2. The length of the CDR3 is 19 residues. Trimming took 5 bases from V and 0 from J; bases not matched to a gene: 15. Germline-derived CDR1 and CDR2 are DFQATT and SNEGSKA (reference sequence). This CDR3 reads CSAETRLAGWGLAKNIQYF. CDR3 nucleotides: TGCAGTGCTGAAACCCGACTAGCGGGATGGGGTTTAGCCAAAAACATTCAGTACTTC.

This clonotype came up a few times. The CDR3 coding sequence is TGTGCCAGCAGTTTTGCGTCTGCAGGGCTCCTCGAGCAGTACTTC. This sequence encodes CASSFASAGLLEQYF. The chain combines TRBV27 with TRBJ2-7, with D possibly TRBD1 on 5 matching bases. The CDR3 is 15 residues long. V was pared by 3 bases and J by 6 bases, with 18 bases between. The germline gives CDR1 MNHEY, CDR2 SMNVEV (reference sequence).

This clonotype occurred a few times. The genes are TRBV27 and TRBJ2-3; TRBD1 matches 7 bases. Germline-derived CDR1 and CDR2 are MNHEY and SMNVEV (reference sequence). CDR3 length: 14 residues. The ends lost 1 base at V and 5 bases at J; junction bases unmatched: 3. CDR3 bases: TGTGCCAGCAGTTTATACAGGGGTGAAGATACGCAGTATTTT. Translated: CASSLYRGEDTQYF.

This chain links TRBV7-8 with TRBJ1-1, with a tentative D call TRBD1 (5 bases). Looked up from germline, CDR1 is SGHVS and CDR2 is FQNEAQ. CDR3 length: 19 amino acids. Deletions cut 2 bases from V and 2 bases from J, with 24 bases between. CDR3 sequence reads: CASSLFDFIGREGNTEAFF. CDR3 nucleotides: TGTGCCAGCAGCTTATTCGACTTTATCGGCAGGGAAGGAAACACTGAAGCTTTCTTT.